A selection of T cell receptor beta chains follows, all from one sample in a study of OX40 agonist ivuxolimab in advanced cancers. Generated by immunoSEQ multiplex PCR, the TCRdb table keeps only in-frame clones and is missing some. Of roughly 50,000 clones in the sample, more than 65% are singletons; the top ten hold 5% to 6.5%. The sample in question was CD4+ or CD8+ T cells sorted from blood, obtained in a trial of the OX40 agonist ivuxolimab. The receptors originated from an adult with an advanced solid tumor such as melanoma, head and neck, liver or kidney cancer. The CDR3 runs from the conserved cysteine through the conserved F or W. Fields, in order: D gene, clone size, J gene, V gene, CDR3 DNA, CDR3 protein. The D gene is left open where the match is weak. Some rows mark clone size as missing; the rest say once, few, many or name a class of expanded clone.

TRBD1	-	TRBJ1-2	TRBV5-4	TGTGCCAGCAGCGTCCGACAGGGTTTGGGTGGCTACACCTTC	CASSVRQGLGGYTF
-	medium-sized	TRBJ2-2	TRBV5-8	TGTGCCAGCACCCTAAAGGGGGGAGGTGGCCGGGAGCTGTTTTTT	CASTLKGGGGRELFF
-	many	TRBJ2-7	TRBV5-1	TGCGCCAGCAGCTTGGGGTCGAGGGTCTACGAGCAGTACTTC	CASSLGSRVYEQYF
TRBD1	-	TRBJ2-7	TRBV28	TGTGCCAGCAGTACCAGGGACAGGATGGACTACGAGCAGTACTTC	CASSTRDRMDYEQYF
TRBD2	-	TRBJ2-1	TRBV5-6	TGTGCCAGCAGCCGGCTAGCGGGCGAGGTCTACAATGAGCAGTTCTTC	CASSRLAGEVYNEQFF
TRBD2	-	TRBJ2-5	TRBV6-1	TGTGCCAGCACCCGACTAGCGAAAGAGACCCAGTACTTC	CASTRLAKETQYF
-	-	TRBJ2-3	TRBV7-3	TGTGCCAGCAGCCCCCAGGGGAGCGGGCTCAGCACAGATACGCAGTATTTT	CASSPQGSGLSTDTQYF
TRBD1	-	TRBJ1-2	TRBV5-4	TGTGCCAGCAGCTTGCCCCGGAGACAGGGGTCAAACTATGGCTACACCTTC	CASSLPRRQGSNYGYTF
-	-	TRBJ1-2	TRBV9	TGTGCCAGCAGCGCTATTTCCGGCTATGGCTACACCTTC	CASSAISGYGYTF
-	-	TRBJ2-7	TRBV5-6	TGTGCCAGCAGCTTGGACAGGATTACCTACGAGCAGTACTTC	CASSLDRITYEQYF
-	-	TRBJ2-3	TRBV15	TGTGCCACCAGCAGAGTAGCAGGCGATACAGATACGCAGTATTTT	CATSRVAGDTDTQYF
TRBD2	-	TRBJ2-5	TRBV5-4	TGTGCCAGCAGCTCGGGGACTACCCAAGAGACCCAGTACTTC	CASSSGTTQETQYF
-	-	TRBJ2-7	TRBV18	TGTGCCAGCTCACTGGGGACTCGGGTCACCTACGAGCAGTACTTC	CASSLGTRVTYEQYF
TRBD2	-	TRBJ2-1	TRBV29-1	TGCAGCGTTTTGCCGGGAGGTACCTACAATGAGCAGTTCTTC	CSVLPGGTYNEQFF
-	-	TRBJ2-3	TRBV6-1	TGTGCCATCCGGCTCACAGATACGCAGTATTTT	CAIRLTDTQYF
-	-	TRBJ1-1	TRBV10-1	TGCGCCAGCAGGCCAACAGGGAAGAGGGCTGAAGCTTTCTTT	CASRPTGKRAEAFF
-	-	TRBJ1-2	TRBV5-1	TGCGCCAGCAGCTTGGACCGTGGCGCCTCCTATGGCTACACCTTC	CASSLDRGASYGYTF
-	-	TRBJ1-2	TRBV28	TGTGCCAGCAGTTTTCTCCCCAGCATCTATGGCTACACCTTC	CASSFLPSIYGYTF
TRBD2	once	TRBJ2-1	TRBV7-9	TGTGCCAGCAGCTTTCAACTGAGGACTAGCTTCGATGAGCAGTTCTTC	CASSFQLRTSFDEQFF
-	-	TRBJ2-5	TRBV2	TGTGCCAGCGGCGAGACCCAGTACTTC	CASGETQYF
TRBD1	-	TRBJ2-1	TRBV9	TGTGCCAGCAGCGTAGGGACCCGGGACAGGGGGTTAAGCTCCTACAATGAGCAATTCTTC	CASSVGTRDRGLSSYNEQFF
TRBD1	-	TRBJ2-7	TRBV28	TGTGCCAGCATCCCAGGGGGAGCCATCTACGAGCAGTACTTC	CASIPGGAIYEQYF
-	-	TRBJ1-6	TRBV15	TGTGCCACCAGCAGAGATCTAGTCGGGCGGACTTATAATTCACCCCTCCACTTT	CATSRDLVGRTYNSPLHF
-	-	TRBJ2-7	TRBV9	TGTGCCAGCAGCATGACTGATTCCTACGAGCAGTACTTC	CASSMTDSYEQYF
TRBD1	-	TRBJ1-5	TRBV2	TGTGCCAGCAGTAAGACGGGACAGCTATCGAATCAGCCCCAGCATTTT	CASSKTGQLSNQPQHF
TRBD2	-	TRBJ2-2	TRBV11-3	TGTGCCAGCAGACGTACTAGCGGGAGTAACACCGGGGAGCTGTTTTTT	CASRRTSGSNTGELFF
-	-	TRBJ2-7	TRBV28	TGTGCCAGCGGATCGACGATTTACGAGCAGTACTTC	CASGSTIYEQYF
-	-	TRBJ1-1	TRBV18	TGTGCCAGCTCACCACCGGTTCTTGGTCCCATGAACGGTAACACTGAAGCTTTCTTT	CASSPPVLGPMNGNTEAFF
-	-	TRBJ2-5	TRBV29-1	TGCAGCGTTGCCAGGGGCCAAGAGACCCAGTACTTC	CSVARGQETQYF
-	few	TRBJ1-3	TRBV13	TGTGCCAGCAGCCGCAGCCACTCTGGAAACACCATATATTTT	CASSRSHSGNTIYF
-	-	TRBJ2-5	TRBV28	TGTGCCAGCAGTTTAATAAGTTCCGAGACCCAGTACTTC	CASSLISSETQYF